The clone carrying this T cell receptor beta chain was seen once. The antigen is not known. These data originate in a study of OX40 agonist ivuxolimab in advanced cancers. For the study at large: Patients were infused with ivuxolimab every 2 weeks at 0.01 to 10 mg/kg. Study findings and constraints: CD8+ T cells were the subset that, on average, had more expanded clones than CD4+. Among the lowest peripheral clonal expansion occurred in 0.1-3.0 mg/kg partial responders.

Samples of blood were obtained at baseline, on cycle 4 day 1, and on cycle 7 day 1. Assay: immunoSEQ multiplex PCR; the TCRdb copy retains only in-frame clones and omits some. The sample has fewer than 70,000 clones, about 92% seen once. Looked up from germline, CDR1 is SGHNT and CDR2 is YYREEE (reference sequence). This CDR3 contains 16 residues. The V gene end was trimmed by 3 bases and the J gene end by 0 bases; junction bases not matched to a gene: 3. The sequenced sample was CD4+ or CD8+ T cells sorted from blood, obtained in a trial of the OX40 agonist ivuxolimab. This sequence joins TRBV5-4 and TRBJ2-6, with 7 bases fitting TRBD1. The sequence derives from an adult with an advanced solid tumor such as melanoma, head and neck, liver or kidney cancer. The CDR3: CASSSDRLSGANVLTF. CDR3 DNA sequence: TGTGCCAGCAGCTCGGACAGGCTCTCTGGGGCCAACGTCCTGACTTTC.